This T cell receptor (beta chain) emerged from a study of blood T cell repertoires in COVID-19. In this sample, this clone turned up once. The length of the CDR3 is 14 residues. TCRdb's table, derived via immunoSEQ multiplex PCR, lists solely in-frame clones and lacks some. The sample records approximately 140,000 clones, around nine tenths being singletons. Sequencing used peripheral blood. This receptor was obtained from a man between 65 and 85 years old with active COVID-19. This chain uses TRBV21-1 with TRBJ1-2; TRBD1 is the table's D call and was not checked against the DNA. TRBV21-1 corresponds to a pseudogene. CDR3: CASSHLGGNYGYTF. The CDR3 DNA reads as TGTGCCAGCAGCCACCTAGGGGGAAACTATGGCTACACCTTC.